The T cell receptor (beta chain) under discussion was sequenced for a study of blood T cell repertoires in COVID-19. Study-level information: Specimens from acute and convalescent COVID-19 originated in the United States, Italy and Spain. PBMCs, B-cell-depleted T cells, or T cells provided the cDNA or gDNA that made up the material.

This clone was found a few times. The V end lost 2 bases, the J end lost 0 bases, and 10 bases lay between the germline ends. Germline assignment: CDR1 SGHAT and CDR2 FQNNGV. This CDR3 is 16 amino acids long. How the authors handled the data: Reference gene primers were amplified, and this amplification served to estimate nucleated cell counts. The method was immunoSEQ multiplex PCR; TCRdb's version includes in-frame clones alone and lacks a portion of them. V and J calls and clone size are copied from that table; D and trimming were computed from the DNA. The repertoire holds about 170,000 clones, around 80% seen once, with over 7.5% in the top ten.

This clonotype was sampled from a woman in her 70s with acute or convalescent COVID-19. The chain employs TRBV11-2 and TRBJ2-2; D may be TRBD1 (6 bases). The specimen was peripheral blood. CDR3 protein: CASSLRRQANTGELFF. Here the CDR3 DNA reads TGTGCCAGCAGCTTAAGGAGACAGGCGAACACCGGGGAGCTGTTTTTT.